This entry features one TCR beta chain sequence. Its antigen is unknown. Assay: immunoSEQ multiplex PCR; the TCRdb copy retains only in-frame clones and omits some. Seen here are some 120,000 clones, 88% observed once, and the top ten hold less than 6%. Per the germline V gene, CDR1 is SEHNR and CDR2 is FQNEAQ (reference sequence). Deletions cut 5 bases from V and 4 bases from J, with 8 bases between. CDR3 length: 13 residues. These data come from a study of T cell responses to AZD1222 COVID-19 vaccine. Study context: Doses given second, at about 4 or about 12 weeks, were pooled. The study, taken as a whole, reports: Vaccination with two AZD1222 doses was followed by a rise in Spike-specific TCR breadth and depth. Among the donors, most were white British and more were female, and clonal diversity was possibly underestimated. Close to half of spike-specific TCRs reportedly recognize unmutated variant regions.

This receptor was identified in an adult in good health. Material: peripheral blood, obtained on day 0 of AZD1222 vaccination. V gene TRBV7-9 combines with J gene TRBJ1-4, with no clear D. This CDR3 reads CASSGVSNEKLFF. The DNA of the CDR3 is TGTGCCAGCAGCGGGGTTAGTAATGAAAAACTGTTTTTT.